This T cell receptor (beta chain) appears in the sequencing data of a study of PD-1 blockade in classical Hodgkin lymphoma. General study results and limits: Lower baseline TCR diversity was reported for newly diagnosed patients than for healthy donors.

Time point here: newly diagnosed, previously untreated cHL patient sample. Untreated, newly diagnosed classical Hodgkin lymphoma PBMCs served for comparison. Comment on this clone: What it binds is not known.

Clones were sequenced by immunoSEQ multiplex PCR, and TCRdb holds only the in-frame ones, with some missing. Altogether tens of thousands of clones are present, over 85% being singletons, with the ten largest covering 2.6%. Per germline, CDR1 SNHLY and CDR2 FYNNEI. CDR3 length: 13 residues. V dropped 8 bases and J dropped 3 bases, with 14 bases sitting between them. The TCR originated in a human donor with classical Hodgkin lymphoma. The sequencing input was peripheral blood mononuclear cells (PBMCs). The gene calls are TRBV2 and TRBJ2-7; possible D gene TRBD1, 6 bases. In DNA, the CDR3 is TGTGCCAGCGGGGGCGGCAACCTCTACGAGCAGTACTTC. Its translation: CASGGGNLYEQYF.